These T cell receptor beta chains were read from a single sample in a study of blood T cell repertoires in COVID-19. TCRdb keeps only in-frame clones here, not all; method: immunoSEQ multiplex PCR. In the table there are more than 110,000 clones, nearly 80% of which are singletons. Sample: PBMCs or T cells enriched from blood (not recorded which). Receptor source: a woman between 50 and 59 years old who had recovered from COVID-19. Both conserved end residues are part of each CDR3. Fields, in order: D gene, J gene, clone size, V gene, CDR3 DNA, CDR3 protein. D genes are given only for firm matches. Expanded clones get a size class; other rows say once, few or many, or leave the size out.

D gene: -
J gene: TRBJ1-6
clone size: -
V gene: TRBV29-1
CDR3 DNA: TGCAGCGTTGCTGGGGCTCGTGATTCACCCCTCCACTTT
CDR3 protein: CSVAGARDSPLHF

D gene: -
J gene: TRBJ1-1
clone size: few
V gene: TRBV5-1
CDR3 DNA: TGCGCCAGCAGCCCGAACAGGAACACTGAAGCTTTCTTT
CDR3 protein: CASSPNRNTEAFF

D gene: -
J gene: TRBJ1-2
clone size: -
V gene: TRBV28
CDR3 DNA: TGTGCCAGCAGTTTTCAGGGTCCCTATGGCTACACCTTC
CDR3 protein: CASSFQGPYGYTF

D gene: TRBD1
J gene: TRBJ2-7
clone size: few
V gene: TRBV6-2/TRBV6-3
CDR3 DNA: TGTGCCAGCAGTTCGGACAGGGGTCTAGCCAAATACGAGCAGTACTTC
CDR3 protein: CASSSDRGLAKYEQYF

D gene: TRBD1
J gene: TRBJ2-1
clone size: -
V gene: TRBV7-6
CDR3 DNA: TGTGCCAGCAGCCCTCGGACAGGGGCTGCGGTGGGCAATGAGCAGTTCTTC
CDR3 protein: CASSPRTGAAVGNEQFF

D gene: -
J gene: TRBJ2-3
clone size: -
V gene: TRBV3-1/TRBV3-2
CDR3 DNA: TGTGCCCTTAAAGGCGGGACCACAGATACGCAGTATTTT
CDR3 protein: CALKGGTTDTQYF

D gene: -
J gene: TRBJ2-7
clone size: -
V gene: TRBV27
CDR3 DNA: TGTGCCAGCAGCAGATCCTCCTACGAGCAGTACTTC
CDR3 protein: CASSRSSYEQYF

D gene: -
J gene: TRBJ1-2
clone size: once
V gene: TRBV6-6
CDR3 DNA: TGTGCCAGCAGTTACTCAGCTGAAGGCTACACCTTC
CDR3 protein: CASSYSAEGYTF

D gene: TRBD1
J gene: TRBJ1-6
clone size: -
V gene: TRBV27
CDR3 DNA: TGTGCCAGCAGCAACAGGGGACCTAACTATAATTCACCCCTCCACTTT
CDR3 protein: CASSNRGPNYNSPLHF

D gene: -
J gene: TRBJ1-4
clone size: -
V gene: TRBV29-1
CDR3 DNA: TGCAGCGTTGTCGAAGGGGCAACTAATGAAAAACTGTTTTTT
CDR3 protein: CSVVEGATNEKLFF

D gene: -
J gene: TRBJ1-1
clone size: -
V gene: TRBV19
CDR3 DNA: TGTGCCAGTAGTATTAGCGGACGTCAGAACACTGAAGCTTTCTTT
CDR3 protein: CASSISGRQNTEAFF

D gene: -
J gene: TRBJ1-5
clone size: -
V gene: TRBV10-3
CDR3 DNA: TGTGCCATCAGTGAGTCCTGGGGCGGGGGCAATCAGCCCCAGCATTTT
CDR3 protein: CAISESWGGGNQPQHF

D gene: TRBD1
J gene: TRBJ1-1
clone size: -
V gene: TRBV2
CDR3 DNA: TGTGCCAGCAGCCCGGACAGGAGCACTGAAGCTTTCTTT
CDR3 protein: CASSPDRSTEAFF

D gene: TRBD2
J gene: TRBJ2-5
clone size: -
V gene: TRBV3-1/TRBV3-2
CDR3 DNA: TGTGCCAGCAGCCATAATAGCGGGGGGGAGGCCCAGTACTTC
CDR3 protein: CASSHNSGGEAQYF

D gene: TRBD2
J gene: TRBJ2-2
clone size: -
V gene: TRBV9
CDR3 DNA: TGTGCCAGCAGCGGAGACCCCGGGGGGGACACCGGGGAGCTGTTTTTT
CDR3 protein: CASSGDPGGDTGELFF

D gene: TRBD2
J gene: TRBJ2-1
clone size: -
V gene: TRBV10-1
CDR3 DNA: TGCGCCAGCAGTGAGTCGTCCCTAGCGGGATACAATGAGCAGTTCTTC
CDR3 protein: CASSESSLAGYNEQFF

D gene: TRBD1
J gene: TRBJ2-1
clone size: few
V gene: TRBV6-5
CDR3 DNA: TGTGCCAGCAGTTACGGGGGACAGGGCAATGAGCAGTTCTTC
CDR3 protein: CASSYGGQGNEQFF

D gene: TRBD2
J gene: TRBJ2-4
clone size: -
V gene: TRBV28
CDR3 DNA: TGTGCCAGCAGAAAAGCGGGACTCAAAAACATTCAGTACTTC
CDR3 protein: CASRKAGLKNIQYF

D gene: TRBD2
J gene: TRBJ2-5
clone size: -
V gene: TRBV19
CDR3 DNA: TGTGCCAGTAGTACCGGGGGAGGGGAGACCCAGTACTTC
CDR3 protein: CASSTGGGETQYF

D gene: -
J gene: TRBJ2-5
clone size: -
V gene: TRBV9
CDR3 DNA: TGTGCCAGCAGCGGCGGGGCCCCTCAAGAGACCCAGTACTTC
CDR3 protein: CASSGGAPQETQYF

D gene: -
J gene: TRBJ1-5
clone size: -
V gene: TRBV28
CDR3 DNA: TGTGCCAGCAGTCCCATTAGCAGGGAGCCCCAGCATTTT
CDR3 protein: CASSPISREPQHF

D gene: -
J gene: TRBJ2-1
clone size: few
V gene: TRBV19
CDR3 DNA: TGTGCCAGTAAACCCCAGGGATTCTCCTACAATGAGCAGTTCTTC
CDR3 protein: CASKPQGFSYNEQFF

D gene: -
J gene: TRBJ2-1
clone size: few
V gene: TRBV5-5
CDR3 DNA: TGTGCCAGCAGCTTGGCGTATCGACGGGGGTACGATGAGCAGTTCTTC
CDR3 protein: CASSLAYRRGYDEQFF

D gene: -
J gene: TRBJ1-2
clone size: -
V gene: TRBV20-1
CDR3 DNA: TGCAGTGCTAGAGTTTCGGGATCCCACACCTTC
CDR3 protein: CSARVSGSHTF

D gene: TRBD2
J gene: TRBJ2-7
clone size: -
V gene: TRBV2
CDR3 DNA: TGTGCCAGCAGCCAAACTAGCGGGAGGGCTAACGAGCAGTACTTC
CDR3 protein: CASSQTSGRANEQYF

D gene: -
J gene: TRBJ2-1
clone size: -
V gene: TRBV19
CDR3 DNA: TGTGCCAGTAGACCCAAGGGGATAGGTTTGTTCTTC
CDR3 protein: CASRPKGIGLFF

D gene: TRBD1
J gene: TRBJ2-5
clone size: -
V gene: TRBV7-8
CDR3 DNA: TGTGCCAGCAGCAGTAGTAGGGGGCGGGAAGAGACCCAGTACTTC
CDR3 protein: CASSSSRGREETQYF

D gene: TRBD2
J gene: TRBJ2-3
clone size: once
V gene: TRBV19
CDR3 DNA: TGTGCCAGTAGTATGGCGCTAGCGGGGGGAGGGACAGATACGCAGTATTTT
CDR3 protein: CASSMALAGGGTDTQYF

D gene: TRBD2
J gene: TRBJ2-3
clone size: -
V gene: TRBV18
CDR3 DNA: TGTGCCAGCTCCCCAGCCCAGGGACTAAGCACAGATACGCAGTATTTT
CDR3 protein: CASSPAQGLSTDTQYF

D gene: TRBD1
J gene: TRBJ2-7
clone size: few
V gene: TRBV19
CDR3 DNA: TGTGCCAGTAGTATACAGGGGGAAGGCTACGAGCAGTACTTC
CDR3 protein: CASSIQGEGYEQYF

D gene: -
J gene: TRBJ1-6
clone size: -
V gene: TRBV6-2/TRBV6-3
CDR3 DNA: TGTGCCAGCAGTTCAGATAGGGAGTTCTATAATTCACCCCTCCACTTT
CDR3 protein: CASSSDREFYNSPLHF

D gene: TRBD1
J gene: TRBJ2-7
clone size: -
V gene: TRBV10-3
CDR3 DNA: TGTGCCATCAGTGGGGACAGCCGCCCCTACGAGCAGTACTTC
CDR3 protein: CAISGDSRPYEQYF

D gene: TRBD1
J gene: TRBJ1-1
clone size: -
V gene: TRBV5-4
CDR3 DNA: TGTGCCAGCAGCCGGGGACAGGGGAACACTGAAGCTTTCTTT
CDR3 protein: CASSRGQGNTEAFF

D gene: -
J gene: TRBJ1-1
clone size: -
V gene: TRBV1
CDR3 DNA: TGCACCAGCAGCCAGAAAATACCGCCGGGACAGGAGAACACTGAAGCTTTCTTT
CDR3 protein: CTSSQKIPPGQENTEAFF

D gene: -
J gene: TRBJ1-2
clone size: -
V gene: TRBV2
CDR3 DNA: TGTGCCAGCAGGGATACAGGATTCTATGGCTACACCTTC
CDR3 protein: CASRDTGFYGYTF

D gene: -
J gene: TRBJ1-1
clone size: -
V gene: TRBV28
CDR3 DNA: TGTGCCAGCAGTCCTCAGAAGGGGGTAATCACTGAAGCTTTCTTT
CDR3 protein: CASSPQKGVITEAFF

D gene: -
J gene: TRBJ1-3
clone size: few
V gene: TRBV27
CDR3 DNA: TGTGCCAGCAGCCCCGGTTACTCTGGAAACACCATATATTTT
CDR3 protein: CASSPGYSGNTIYF

D gene: TRBD1
J gene: TRBJ1-2
clone size: -
V gene: TRBV6-5
CDR3 DNA: TGTGCCAGCAGTCACCGGGACAGGGCTAACTATGGCTACACCTTC
CDR3 protein: CASSHRDRANYGYTF

D gene: TRBD2
J gene: TRBJ2-5
clone size: -
V gene: TRBV5-5
CDR3 DNA: TGTGCCAGCTCGCCCGGGACTAGCGGGAGAAGTGAGACCCAGTACTTC
CDR3 protein: CASSPGTSGRSETQYF

D gene: TRBD1
J gene: TRBJ2-7
clone size: -
V gene: TRBV18
CDR3 DNA: TGTGCCAGCTCACCACCGGACAGGGATTACGAGCAGTACTTC
CDR3 protein: CASSPPDRDYEQYF

D gene: TRBD1
J gene: TRBJ2-1
clone size: -
V gene: TRBV5-1
CDR3 DNA: TGCGCCAGCAGCTTGGTGTCAGGGGGAAAGTTGGATGAGCAGTTCTTC
CDR3 protein: CASSLVSGGKLDEQFF

D gene: TRBD1
J gene: TRBJ2-3
clone size: -
V gene: TRBV29-1
CDR3 DNA: TGCAGCGTTAGGGACAGGACAGATACGCAGTATTTT
CDR3 protein: CSVRDRTDTQYF

D gene: -
J gene: TRBJ1-1
clone size: -
V gene: TRBV7-9
CDR3 DNA: TGTGCCAGCAGCTTGGCGGCTATGAACACTGAAGCTTTCTTT
CDR3 protein: CASSLAAMNTEAFF

D gene: -
J gene: TRBJ2-7
clone size: -
V gene: TRBV28
CDR3 DNA: TGTGCCAGCACCCCTCCGTACTCCTACGAGCAGTACTTC
CDR3 protein: CASTPPYSYEQYF

D gene: TRBD2
J gene: TRBJ2-1
clone size: -
V gene: TRBV9
CDR3 DNA: TGTGCCAGCAGCGCGCCTAGCGGCTACAATGAGCAGTTCTTC
CDR3 protein: CASSAPSGYNEQFF

D gene: -
J gene: TRBJ2-5
clone size: -
V gene: TRBV9
CDR3 DNA: TGTGCCAGCAGCCCTATGGTGGGGGCAGGGAAAGAGACCCAGTACTTC
CDR3 protein: CASSPMVGAGKETQYF

D gene: -
J gene: TRBJ1-5
clone size: -
V gene: TRBV6-5
CDR3 DNA: TGTGCCAGCAGCCCAGGTGGGCACCAGCCCCAGCATTTT
CDR3 protein: CASSPGGHQPQHF

D gene: -
J gene: TRBJ2-5
clone size: once
V gene: TRBV3-1/TRBV3-2
CDR3 DNA: TGTGCCAGCAGCCAAGAGGCGGGAAGGATAGAGACCCAGTACTTC
CDR3 protein: CASSQEAGRIETQYF

D gene: -
J gene: TRBJ2-7
clone size: many
V gene: TRBV27
CDR3 DNA: TGTGCCAGCCTCGGGACTTCCTACGAGCAGTACTTC
CDR3 protein: CASLGTSYEQYF

D gene: -
J gene: TRBJ2-1
clone size: -
V gene: TRBV2
CDR3 DNA: TGTGCCAGCACCGAGGCGTACAATGAGCAGTTCTTC
CDR3 protein: CASTEAYNEQFF

D gene: TRBD1
J gene: TRBJ1-6
clone size: -
V gene: TRBV11-3
CDR3 DNA: TGTGCCAGCAGCTTGGAGGGGGCGCCGGGATCACCCCTCCACTTT
CDR3 protein: CASSLEGAPGSPLHF

D gene: -
J gene: TRBJ1-2
clone size: -
V gene: TRBV5-8
CDR3 DNA: TGTGCCAGCAGCTTGGTAGTTAACTATGGCTACACCTTC
CDR3 protein: CASSLVVNYGYTF

D gene: -
J gene: TRBJ2-3
clone size: few
V gene: TRBV25-1
CDR3 DNA: TGTGCCAGCAGTGAATTGGGGGCTCTCGGTACGCAGTATTTT
CDR3 protein: CASSELGALGTQYF